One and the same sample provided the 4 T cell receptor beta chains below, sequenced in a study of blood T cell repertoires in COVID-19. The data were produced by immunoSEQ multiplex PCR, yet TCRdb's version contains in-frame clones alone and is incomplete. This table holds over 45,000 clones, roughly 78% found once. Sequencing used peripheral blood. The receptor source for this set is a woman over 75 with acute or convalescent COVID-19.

This CDR3 is CASSMPGLEQYF. DNA for the CDR3: TGTGCCAGTAGTATGCCAGGGCTTGAGCAGTACTTC. This rearrangement joins TRBV19 to TRBJ2-7; possibly TRBD1 for D (5 bases). V was clipped by 3 bases and J by 7 bases, with 10 bases between them. The CDR3 length is 12 residues. Germline values: CDR1 LNHDA, CDR2 SQIVND (reference sequence).

CDR3 DNA sequence: TGTGCCACCAGCAGAGTGGCGGGGGGGAGCACTGAAGCTTTCTTT. Residues: CATSRVAGGSTEAFF. The rearrangement joins TRBV15 to TRBJ1-1, with D tentatively TRBD1 (5 bases). The CDR3 is 15 amino acids. V dropped 1 base and J dropped 4 bases, with 13 bases sitting between them. From germline, CDR1 is LNHNV and CDR2 YYDKDF (reference sequence).

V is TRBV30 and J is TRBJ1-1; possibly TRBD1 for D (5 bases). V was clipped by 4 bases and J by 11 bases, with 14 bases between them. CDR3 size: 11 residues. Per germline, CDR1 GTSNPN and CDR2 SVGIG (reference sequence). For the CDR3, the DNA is TGTGCCTGGATCGGGGGGGAAGGGGCTTTCTTT. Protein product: CAWIGGEGAFF.

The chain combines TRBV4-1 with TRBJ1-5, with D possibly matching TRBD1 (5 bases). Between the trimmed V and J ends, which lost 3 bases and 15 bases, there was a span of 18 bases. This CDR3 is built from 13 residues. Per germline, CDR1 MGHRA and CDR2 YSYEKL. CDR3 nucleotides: TGCGCCAGCAGCCATTTAGGGGTCGGGCCTTTGCATTTT. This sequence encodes CASSHLGVGPLHF.